The 21 T cell receptor beta chains listed next were all sequenced from one sample in a study of control samples from healthy donors and cancer patients. Assay: immunoSEQ multiplex PCR; the TCRdb copy retains only in-frame clones and omits some. The table records about 120,000 clones, around 89% of them present only once. Sequences were obtained from blood. Receptors were obtained from a man aged 40-55 years in good health.

The chain couples TRBV10-1 to TRBJ2-3; no definite D call. V shed 4 bases and J shed 1 base, with 12 bases lying between them. This CDR3 comprises 15 residues. Germline V gene data show CDR1 as WNHNN and CDR2 as SYGVQD (reference sequence). The DNA for the CDR3 is TGCGCCAGCAGTGGCGACGGGCAGCGCACAGATACGCAGTATTTT. This gives the protein CASSGDGQRTDTQYF.

For the CDR3, the DNA is TGTGCCACCAGTGATGAGGGACAGGGATTATATGGCTACACCTTC. Translating gives CATSDEGQGLYGYTF. The chain couples TRBV24-1 to TRBJ1-2, with 9 positions matching TRBD1. This CDR3 comprises 15 residues. With V trimmed by 3 bases and J by 5 bases, 6 bases remained unmatched. CDR1 is KGHDR and CDR2 is SFDVKD in the germline V gene.

The V call is TRBV14, the J call TRBJ1-1, with TRBD1 matching over 7 bases. CDR1 is SGHDN and CDR2 is FVKESK in the germline V gene. This CDR3 comprises 15 residues. V trimming: 4 bases; J trimming: 1 base; junction bases outside the gene matches: 6. For the CDR3, the DNA is TGTGCCAGCAGCCCTGCCGGGACAGCGAACACTGAAGCTTTCTTT. This gives the protein CASSPAGTANTEAFF.

DNA of the CDR3: TGTGCCAGCAGTTACGCCGGGGAGCTGTTTTTT. Its translation is CASSYAGELFF. The V and J genes are TRBV6-6 and TRBJ2-2; D ambiguous. The V gene's germline CDR1 is MNHNY and CDR2 SVGAGI (reference sequence). The CDR3 contains 11 residues. Deletions cut 2 bases from V and 6 bases from J, with 1 base between.

The chain employs TRBV24-1 and TRBJ2-2, with 10 bases that match TRBD1. Unmatched junction bases numbered 6, after V lost 0 bases and J lost 6 bases. Germline lookup yields CDR1 KGHDR and CDR2 SFDVKD. The CDR3 spans 17 residues. CDR3: CATSDLPDGTGAGELFF. The DNA of the CDR3 is TGTGCCACCAGTGATTTGCCGGACGGGACAGGGGCCGGGGAGCTGTTTTTT.

The rearrangement joins TRBV29-1 to TRBJ1-2; 7 nucleotides match TRBD1. Looked up from germline, CDR1 is SQVTM and CDR2 is ANQGSEA. The CDR3 extends over 16 amino acids. With 2 bases clipped from V and 4 bases from J, the junction kept 13 bases outside the gene matches. This chain's CDR3 is CSVETPRTGVRYGYTF. For the CDR3, the DNA is TGCAGCGTTGAAACCCCCCGGACAGGCGTGCGCTATGGCTACACCTTC.

The J gene is TRBJ1-2, the V gene TRBV6-5; maybe TRBD1 (5 bases). CDR1 is MNHEY, CDR2 SVGAGI, per germline. With 6 bases removed from V and 2 bases from J, the gap between germline ends came to 13 bases. The CDR3 is 14 amino acids. Here the CDR3 reads CASSRPGVNYGYTF. CDR3 DNA: TGTGCCAGCAGCCGCCCGGGGGTAAACTATGGCTACACCTTC.

J is TRBJ2-1 and V is TRBV6-4; 7 bases line up with TRBD2. The CDR3 sequence is 14 residues long. The junction had 6 bases not matched to a gene; V was cut back by 3 bases and J by 7 bases. The germline V gene encodes CDR1 MRHNA and CDR2 SNTAGT. The CDR3 DNA is TGTGCCAGCAGTGAAGCGGACGGGGGGAATGAGCAGTTCTTC. It translates to CASSEADGGNEQFF.

This clone was counted a few times. The gene calls are TRBV27 and TRBJ2-7; D may be TRBD2 (6 bases). The CDR3 has 14 residues. The V end was cut by 6 bases, the J end by 2 bases, with 14 bases between. Germline loops: CDR1 MNHEY, CDR2 SMNVEV (reference sequence). CDR3 residues: CASSRRDGPYEQYF. CDR3 coding DNA: TGTGCCAGCAGCCGGAGGGACGGACCCTACGAGCAGTACTTC.

V gene TRBV7-9 combines with J gene TRBJ2-5; D is undetermined. The CDR3 is 13 residues long. Germline values: CDR1 SEHNR, CDR2 FQNEAQ (reference sequence). V lost 8 bases, J lost 7 bases, and 17 bases lay in between. This chain's CDR3 is CASRLENTVTQYF. The CDR3 DNA is TGTGCCAGCCGGCTGGAGAATACTGTGACCCAGTACTTC.

The chain has TRBV2 and TRBJ1-2; D unresolved. The length of the CDR3 is 11 residues. CDR1 is SNHLY and CDR2 is FYNNEI in the germline V gene. Trimming removed 6 bases at V and 8 bases at J, with 10 bases between. The chain's CDR3 is CASRQAEGYTF. CDR3 nucleotide sequence: TGTGCCAGCAGACAAGCGGAGGGCTACACCTTC.

This chain links TRBV5-4 with TRBJ2-2, with a tentative D call TRBD1 (5 bases). Germline CDR1 is SGHNT and CDR2 is YYREEE (reference sequence). CDR3 length: 14 amino acids. Trimming left V 1 base short and J 3 bases short, with 7 bases between. The CDR3 DNA is TGTGCCAGCAGCTTGACAGGAGACACCGGGGAGCTGTTTTTT. This sequence encodes CASSLTGDTGELFF.

The CDR3 DNA follows: TGTGCCAGCAGCACCGGGACAGGGATAAGAAACACCATATATTTT. It is translated as CASSTGTGIRNTIYF. The V gene is TRBV13, the J gene TRBJ1-3, with TRBD1 matching over 9 bases. V lost 5 bases to trimming and J lost 5 bases; unmatched junction nucleotides: 7. This CDR3 region has 15 residues. CDR1 and CDR2 (germline): PRHDT, FYEKMQ (reference sequence).

The chain carries TRBV30 and TRBJ1-3, with D hard to call. Per germline, CDR1 GTSNPN and CDR2 SVGIG (reference sequence). The V and J ends lost 2 bases and 4 bases respectively, with 6 bases between them. There are 12 residues in the CDR3. The CDR3 DNA sequence: TGTGCCTGGAGTTACGGCGGAAACACCATATATTTT. As protein: CAWSYGGNTIYF.

This clone was detected a few times. The gene calls are TRBV5-5 and TRBJ1-2; D gene ambiguous. The ends were cut back, 4 bases at V and 12 bases at J, with 13 bases in the middle. CDR3 length: 11 residues. Germline CDR1 reads SGHKS; CDR2 reads YYEKEE (reference sequence). The CDR3 coding sequence is TGTGCCAGCAGCATAGGACCCCCCCACACCTTC. Translated: CASSIGPPHTF.

The J gene is TRBJ2-3, the V gene TRBV7-3, with D tentatively TRBD2 (7 bases). V lost 5 bases, J lost 4 bases, and 19 bases lay in between. The CDR3 totals 16 residues. CDR1 is SGHTA and CDR2 is FQGTGA in the germline V gene. The CDR3 DNA is TGTGCCAGCAGCCCCCACGAGGGGGGGCGTGCAGATACGCAGTATTTT. Translated: CASSPHEGGRADTQYF.

This chain uses TRBV19 with TRBJ1-1; tentative D call: TRBD1 (6 bases). The germline gives CDR1 LNHDA, CDR2 SQIVND (reference sequence). CDR3 length equals 14 residues. Deletions cut 5 bases from V and 8 bases from J, with 18 bases between. The CDR3 DNA sequence: TGTGCCAGTAGTTGGAGGGGGTTTTCACAAGAAGCTTTCTTT. This sequence encodes CASSWRGFSQEAFF.

The chain recombines TRBV6-2 or TRBV6-3 with TRBJ1-5; no clear D. This CDR3 contains 13 residues. CDR1 is MNHEY, CDR2 SVGEGT, per germline. V dropped 1 base and J dropped 2 bases, with 3 bases sitting between them. DNA of the CDR3: TGTGCCAGCAGTTACTGGGGCAATCAGCCCCAGCATTTT. Translating it yields CASSYWGNQPQHF.

The V gene is TRBV3-1 (or the pseudogene TRBV3-2), the J gene TRBJ2-3, with unresolved D. Germline CDR1 is LGHDT and CDR2 is YNNKEL (reference sequence). V gave up 1 base and J gave up 9 bases, with 17 bases separating them. The CDR3 consists of 15 residues. This CDR3 reads CASSQGGSRGGTQYF. DNA of the CDR3: TGTGCCAGCAGCCAAGGTGGGTCCCGAGGTGGAACGCAGTATTTT.

In the case of this clone: The junction departs from germline at one end; a sequencing error may be responsible. The chain links TRBV6-5 to TRBJ2-1; the match to TRBD1 covers 8 bases. The CDR3 extends over 13 amino acids. Germline V CDR1 and CDR2: MNHEY, SVGAGI. The CDR3 sequence is CASITFSGGNRIF. Written as DNA, the CDR3 is TGTGCCAGCATCACTTTCTCAGGGGGCAATCGGATCTTC.

J is TRBJ2-3 and V is TRBV4-1; D gene unclear. Trimming cost V 1 base and J 1 base, with 12 bases left between them. Germline CDR1 is MGHRA and CDR2 is YSYEKL. This CDR3 is 16 amino acids long. The CDR3 loop reads CASSQGSRAGTDTQYF. CDR3 nucleotide sequence: TGCGCCAGCAGCCAAGGGTCTCGGGCTGGCACAGATACGCAGTATTTT.